This is a list of T cell receptor beta chains from one sample in a study of cytomegalovirus exposure and HLA in healthy donors. The assay was immunoSEQ multiplex PCR, and TCRdb's table has in-frame clones only and misses some. The profile shows 60,000 to 80,000 clones, roughly 75% of them singletons. The sample consisted of PBMCs. The receptors stem from a woman aged 25 to 39 in good health and CMV-seronegative. Both conserved end residues are part of each CDR3. Fields, in order: V gene, clone size, J gene, D gene, CDR3 protein, CDR3 DNA. D genes are given only for firm matches. Not every row has a clone size; where given, it reads once, few, many or a size class.

v_gene: TRBV2; abundance: NA; j_gene: TRBJ1-1; d_gene: TRBD1; CDR3aa: CASRPDRVGTEAFF; CDR3nt: TGTGCCAGCAGGCCGGACAGGGTCGGCACTGAAGCTTTCTTT
v_gene: TRBV9; abundance: NA; j_gene: TRBJ1-2; d_gene: TRBD1; CDR3aa: CASSDSRDRESGYTF; CDR3nt: TGTGCCAGCAGCGACTCTAGGGACAGGGAAAGTGGCTACACCTTC
v_gene: TRBV6-5; abundance: NA; j_gene: TRBJ2-7; d_gene: TRBD1; CDR3aa: CASTGTGFYEQYF; CDR3nt: TGTGCCAGCACCGGGACAGGTTTCTACGAGCAGTACTTC
v_gene: TRBV6-5; abundance: NA; j_gene: TRBJ1-5; d_gene: TRBD1; CDR3aa: CASSYSVQGADQPQHF; CDR3nt: TGTGCCAGCAGTTACTCGGTACAGGGGGCAGATCAGCCCCAGCATTTT
v_gene: TRBV28; abundance: NA; j_gene: TRBJ2-5; d_gene: TRBD2; CDR3aa: CASSPGTSAFQETQYF; CDR3nt: TGTGCCAGCAGTCCCGGGACTAGCGCCTTTCAAGAGACCCAGTACTTC
v_gene: TRBV5-6; abundance: NA; j_gene: TRBJ2-2; d_gene: TRBD2; CDR3aa: CASSLGLAGGPMGTGELFF; CDR3nt: TGTGCCAGCAGCCTGGGACTAGCGGGAGGGCCGATGGGCACCGGGGAGCTGTTTTTT
v_gene: TRBV9; abundance: NA; j_gene: TRBJ2-2; d_gene: TRBD2; CDR3aa: CASSVPYLTSDVTGELFF; CDR3nt: TGTGCCAGCAGCGTACCTTATTTAACTAGCGACGTCACCGGGGAGCTGTTTTTT
v_gene: TRBV28; abundance: NA; j_gene: TRBJ2-3; d_gene: NA; CDR3aa: CASRGVGTSFTDTQYF; CDR3nt: TGTGCCAGCAGGGGGGTTGGAACTAGCTTCACAGATACGCAGTATTTT
v_gene: TRBV5-4; abundance: once; j_gene: TRBJ2-7; d_gene: TRBD2; CDR3aa: CASSLLASGKDEQYF; CDR3nt: TGTGCCAGCAGCTTGCTTGCTAGCGGGAAAGACGAGCAGTACTTC
v_gene: TRBV5-4; abundance: NA; j_gene: TRBJ1-1; d_gene: NA; CDR3aa: CASSLRQAFTEAFF; CDR3nt: TGTGCCAGCAGCTTACGACAGGCCTTCACTGAAGCTTTCTTT
v_gene: TRBV9; abundance: once; j_gene: TRBJ2-2; d_gene: TRBD2; CDR3aa: CASSGVTSGNTGELFF; CDR3nt: TGTGCCAGCAGCGGAGTGACTAGCGGAAACACCGGGGAGCTGTTTTTT
v_gene: TRBV13; abundance: NA; j_gene: TRBJ1-2; d_gene: NA; CDR3aa: CASSLGPGEGNYGYTF; CDR3nt: TGTGCCAGCAGCTTAGGGCCGGGAGAGGGTAACTATGGCTACACCTTC
v_gene: TRBV6-5; abundance: NA; j_gene: TRBJ2-1; d_gene: TRBD1; CDR3aa: CASRHPGQPQFF; CDR3nt: TGTGCCAGCAGACACCCGGGACAGCCGCAGTTCTTC
v_gene: TRBV19; abundance: NA; j_gene: TRBJ2-1; d_gene: TRBD2; CDR3aa: CASSITSGRADEQFF; CDR3nt: TGTGCCAGTAGTATCACTAGCGGGAGAGCGGATGAGCAGTTCTTC
v_gene: TRBV7-9; abundance: NA; j_gene: TRBJ2-3; d_gene: TRBD2; CDR3aa: CASSSGTSGRRTDTQYF; CDR3nt: TGTGCCAGCAGCTCCGGGACTAGCGGGAGAAGGACAGATACGCAGTATTTT
v_gene: TRBV30; abundance: NA; j_gene: TRBJ2-7; d_gene: NA; CDR3aa: CAWSSLRGPLDEQYF; CDR3nt: TGTGCCTGGAGTAGCCTCAGGGGTCCCTTAGACGAGCAGTACTTC
v_gene: TRBV28; abundance: NA; j_gene: TRBJ2-7; d_gene: TRBD1; CDR3aa: CASSLNRQGGYEQYF; CDR3nt: TGTGCCAGCAGTTTAAATAGACAGGGGGGCTACGAGCAGTACTTC
v_gene: TRBV29-1; abundance: NA; j_gene: TRBJ2-2; d_gene: NA; CDR3aa: CSVRGRTGELFF; CDR3nt: TGCAGCGTCAGGGGTAGGACCGGGGAGCTGTTTTTT
v_gene: TRBV4-1; abundance: NA; j_gene: TRBJ2-7; d_gene: TRBD2; CDR3aa: CASGLAGSHEQYF; CDR3nt: TGCGCCAGTGGACTAGCGGGATCCCACGAGCAGTACTTC
v_gene: TRBV29-1; abundance: NA; j_gene: TRBJ1-2; d_gene: NA; CDR3aa: CSARLEGYGYTF; CDR3nt: TGCAGCGCTCGGCTGGAGGGCTATGGCTACACCTTC
v_gene: TRBV19; abundance: NA; j_gene: TRBJ1-1; d_gene: NA; CDR3aa: CASHSMNTEAFF; CDR3nt: TGTGCCAGTCACAGTATGAACACTGAAGCTTTCTTT
v_gene: TRBV4-1; abundance: few; j_gene: TRBJ2-2; d_gene: NA; CDR3aa: CASSLTPTNTGELFF; CDR3nt: TGCGCCAGCAGCTTAACACCAACCAACACCGGGGAGCTGTTTTTT
v_gene: TRBV28; abundance: few; j_gene: TRBJ1-1; d_gene: TRBD1; CDR3aa: CASSLDRGLGTEAFF; CDR3nt: TGTGCCAGCAGTCTGGACAGGGGGCTGGGCACTGAAGCTTTCTTT
v_gene: TRBV4-3; abundance: NA; j_gene: TRBJ1-1; d_gene: NA; CDR3aa: CASSQDSDSSEAFF; CDR3nt: TGCGCCAGCAGCCAAGATTCGGACAGCTCTGAAGCTTTCTTT